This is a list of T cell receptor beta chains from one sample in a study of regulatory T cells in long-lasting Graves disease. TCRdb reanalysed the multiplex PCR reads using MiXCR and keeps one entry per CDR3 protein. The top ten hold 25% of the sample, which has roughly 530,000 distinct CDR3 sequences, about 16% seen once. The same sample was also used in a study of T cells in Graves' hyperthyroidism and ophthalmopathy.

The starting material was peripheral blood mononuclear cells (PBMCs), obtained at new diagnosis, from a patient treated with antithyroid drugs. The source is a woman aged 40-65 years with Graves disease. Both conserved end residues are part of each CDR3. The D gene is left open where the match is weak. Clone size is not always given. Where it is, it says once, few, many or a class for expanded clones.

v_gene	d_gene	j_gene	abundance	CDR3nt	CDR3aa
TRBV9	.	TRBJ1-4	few	TGTGCCAGCAGAGAGACGGTGGTTGAAAAACTGTTTTTT	CASRETVVEKLFF
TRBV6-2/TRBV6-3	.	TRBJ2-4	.	TGTGCCAGCAGTTACCCGTACTTGGATCGAGAGCGAAACATTCAGTACTTC	CASSYPYLDRERNIQYF
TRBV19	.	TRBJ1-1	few	TGTGCCAGTAGTATAGTAATCCGTGCGGGCACGGAAGCTTTCTTT	CASSIVIRAGTEAFF
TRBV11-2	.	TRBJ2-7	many	TGTGCCAGCAGTACCCGGACGGGTTCCTACGAGCAGTACTTC	CASSTRTGSYEQYF
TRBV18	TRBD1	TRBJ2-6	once	TGTGCCAGCTCACCCCCGGGACAGAGGGGGGCCAACGTCCTGACTTTC	CASSPPGQRGANVLTF
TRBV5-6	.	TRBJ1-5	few	TGTGCCAGCAGCTTTCGCCAGAATAGCAATCAGCCCCAGCATTTT	CASSFRQNSNQPQHF
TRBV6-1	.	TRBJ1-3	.	TGTGCCAGCAGTCAGCCACCTCACTCTGGAAACACCATATATTTT	CASSQPPHSGNTIYF
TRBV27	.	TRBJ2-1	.	TGTGCCAGCAGGCTAGACAGTTTTACCTACAATGAGCAGTTCTTC	CASRLDSFTYNEQFF
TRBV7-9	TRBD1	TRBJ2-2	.	TGTGCCAGCAGCTTAGCAGGGGGCTACACCGGGGAGCTGTTTTTT	CASSLAGGYTGELFF
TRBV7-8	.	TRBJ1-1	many	TGTGCCAGCAGCCCAGGACTGAAAAACACTGAAGCTTTCTTT	CASSPGLKNTEAFF
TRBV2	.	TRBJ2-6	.	TGTGCCAGCAGCTTACGACGACAGGCTAATAACTCTAGGGCCCCCAACTCTGGGGCCAACGTCCTGACTTTC	CASSLRRQANNSRAPNSGANVLTF
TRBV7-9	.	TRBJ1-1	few	TGTGCCAGCAGGATGGGGTTCACTGAAGCTTTCTTT	CASRMGFTEAFF
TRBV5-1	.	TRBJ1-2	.	TGCGCCAGCAGCTTGCGTGAGGGCCACTATGGCTACACCTTC	CASSLREGHYGYTF
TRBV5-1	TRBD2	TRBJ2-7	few	TGCGCCAGCAGCTGGGGGACTAGCGGCTCCTACGAGCAGTACTTC	CASSWGTSGSYEQYF
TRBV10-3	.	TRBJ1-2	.	TGTGCCATCAGTGAGGTATCAGACTATGGCTACACCTTC	CAISEVSDYGYTF
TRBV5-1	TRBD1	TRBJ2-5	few	TGCGCCAGCAGCCCACCGGACAGGGGCAAGACCCAGTACTTC	CASSPPDRGKTQYF
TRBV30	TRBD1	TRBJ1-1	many	TGTGCCTGGAGTGGACAGGGTATCGGGGCTGGGATGAACACTGAAGCTTTCTTT	CAWSGQGIGAGMNTEAFF
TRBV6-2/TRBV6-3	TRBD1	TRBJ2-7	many	TGTGCCAGCAGGCTACAGGGGGCCTACGAGCAGTACTTC	CASRLQGAYEQYF
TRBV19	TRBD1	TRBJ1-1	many	TGTGCCAGTAGTAACAACGCCGGGACAGGGGCGACTGAAGCTTTCTTT	CASSNNAGTGATEAFF
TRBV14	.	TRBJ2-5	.	TGTGCCAGCAGCCCGGGGGACAGAGCTGTTCAAGAGACCCAGTACTTC	CASSPGDRAVQETQYF
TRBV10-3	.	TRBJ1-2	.	TGTGCCACCAGTGATGACCGAACCAGTGGGGACTATGGCTACACCTTC	CATSDDRTSGDYGYTF
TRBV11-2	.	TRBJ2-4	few	TGTGCCAGCAGCTTAGAGCTAGCCAAAAACATTCAGTACTTC	CASSLELAKNIQYF
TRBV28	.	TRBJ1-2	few	TGTGCCAGCCGGGGGGGACCGGAGGGAGGCTATGGCTACACCTTC	CASRGGPEGGYGYTF
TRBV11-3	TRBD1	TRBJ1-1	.	TGTGCCAGCAGCTTCCCGGGACAGTGGTACACTGAAGCTTTCTTT	CASSFPGQWYTEAFF
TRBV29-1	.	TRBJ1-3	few	TGCAGCGTCCGGGACGGTGGAAACACCATATATTTT	CSVRDGGNTIYF